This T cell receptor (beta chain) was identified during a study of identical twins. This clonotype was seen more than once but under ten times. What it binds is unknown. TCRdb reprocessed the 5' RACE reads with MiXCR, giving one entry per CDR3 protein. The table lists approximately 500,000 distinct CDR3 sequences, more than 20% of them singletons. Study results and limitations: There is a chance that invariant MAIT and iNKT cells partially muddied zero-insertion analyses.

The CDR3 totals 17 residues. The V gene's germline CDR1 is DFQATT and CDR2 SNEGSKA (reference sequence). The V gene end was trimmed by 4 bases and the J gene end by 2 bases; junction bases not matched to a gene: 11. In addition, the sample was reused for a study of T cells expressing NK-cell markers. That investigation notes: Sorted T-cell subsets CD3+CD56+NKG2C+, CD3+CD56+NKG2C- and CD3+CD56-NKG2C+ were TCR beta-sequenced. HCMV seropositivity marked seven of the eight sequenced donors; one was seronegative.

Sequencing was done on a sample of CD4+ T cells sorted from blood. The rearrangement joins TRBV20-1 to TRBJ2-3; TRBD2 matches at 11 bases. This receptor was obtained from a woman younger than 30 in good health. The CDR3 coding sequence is TGCAGTGCTACGCTCGTCGGACTAGCGGGTCACACAGATACGCAGTATTTT. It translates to CSATLVGLAGHTDTQYF.